This T cell receptor (beta chain) was obtained from a study of human T cells and chemical hapten exposure. Overall study: A roughly 2 cm by roughly 2 cm inner upper arm patch received 2% DPC for sensitization.

With respect to this clonotype: Its target is unknown.

Time point specified: pre-sensitization, week 0. Treatment specified: therapeutic diphenylcyclopropenone sensitization with weekly scalp DPC. Study-wide points: Expanded TCR counts at PT1 were positively correlated with the patch test score.

Library preparation tagged each individual cDNA molecule with a unique molecular identifier. TCRdb re-called the RACE reads with MiXCR, one entry per CDR3 protein. This sample carries more than 250,000 distinct CDR3 sequences, about 9% of them seen once, and the ten largest clones take roughly 2.5%. The sample consisted of whole blood, taken in connection with sensitization to the hapten diphenylcyclopropenone (DPC). The clonotype comes from a woman aged 35 to 49 with alopecia areata. Some clones in this sample may be carry-over from other donors' samples.

The CDR3 DNA follows: TGCAGCGTGGGAGGGGGCCCGAACACCGGGGAGCTGTTTTTT. This codes for CSVGGGPNTGELFF. The rearrangement uses TRBV29-1 and TRBJ2-2; D might be TRBD1 or TRBD2, each matching 7 bases. CDR3 size: 14 residues. CDR1 and CDR2 (germline): SQVTM, ANQGSEA. V lost 6 bases and J lost 0, with 11 bases in between.